What follows are 24 T cell receptor beta chains derived from one specimen sequenced in a study of blood T cell repertoires in COVID-19. The table came from immunoSEQ multiplex PCR; TCRdb's copy has only in-frame clones and leaves some out. The sample has 350,000 to 450,000 clones; 80% to 90% are singletons. Material for sequencing was PBMCs or T cells enriched from blood (not recorded which). The receptor set was obtained from a man in his thirties or forties who had recovered from COVID-19.

This CDR3 is CAISESGTGENSPLHF. The DNA for the CDR3 is TGTGCCATCAGTGAGTCCGGGACAGGGGAAAATTCACCCCTCCACTTT. This chain joins TRBV10-3 and TRBJ1-6; 10 positions agree with TRBD1. In germline, CDR1 is ENHRY, CDR2 SYGVKD. The CDR3 has 16 amino acids. V gave up 0 bases and J gave up 7 bases; unmatched junction bases: 3.

V usage is TRBV7-2 and J usage is TRBJ2-1, with TRBD2 matching 12 bases. CDR3 length equals 19 residues. Looked up from germline, CDR1 is SGHTA and CDR2 is FQGNSA. With 5 bases clipped from V and 0 bases from J, the junction kept 11 bases outside the gene matches. CDR3: CASSPGLAGLKSSYNEQFF. The DNA for the CDR3 is TGTGCCAGCAGCCCAGGACTAGCGGGGCTGAAAAGCTCCTACAATGAGCAGTTCTTC.

V and J are TRBV10-3 and TRBJ1-1; D remains unclear. Germline V gives CDR1 ENHRY, CDR2 SYGVKD. Trimming took 6 bases from V and 4 from J, leaving 15 bases between them. The CDR3 has 14 residues. The CDR3: CAIREIRGATEAFF. In nucleotides, the CDR3 is TGTGCCATCAGGGAAATACGGGGAGCCACTGAAGCTTTCTTT.

CDR3: CASSLDTSRETQYF. In DNA form, the CDR3 reads TGTGCCAGCAGTTTGGACACGTCGCGAGAGACCCAGTACTTC. The J gene is TRBJ2-5, the V gene TRBV6-5; perhaps TRBD1 as D (5 bases). Trimming stripped 4 bases from V and 4 bases from J, with 13 bases between. The germline CDR1 and CDR2 sequences are MNHEY and SVGAGI. There are 14 residues in the CDR3.

The V gene is TRBV4-1, the J gene TRBJ2-5; D unclear. The CDR3 runs to 13 residues. V was clipped by 6 bases and J by 2 bases, with 10 bases between them. The germline V gene has CDR1 MGHRA and CDR2 YSYEKL. Here the CDR3 reads CASREAFQETQYF. The CDR3 DNA sequence: TGCGCCAGCAGAGAGGCTTTTCAAGAGACCCAGTACTTC.

The chain recombines TRBV30 with TRBJ1-1; TRBD1 is a possible D gene (5 bases). Germline V CDR1 and CDR2: GTSNPN, SVGIG (reference sequence). Trimming stripped 3 bases from V and 6 bases from J, with 17 bases between. This CDR3 is 14 amino acids long. The CDR3 loop reads CAWRLTDNVAEAFF. The DNA of the CDR3 is TGTGCCTGGAGACTGACGGACAATGTGGCTGAAGCTTTCTTT.

V usage is TRBV25-1 and J usage is TRBJ1-2; D is uncertain. The CDR3 extends over 13 amino acids. The V end was cut by 1 base, the J end by 8 bases, with 11 bases between. Looked up from germline, CDR1 is MGHDK and CDR2 is SYGVNS. This CDR3 reads CASSESNRGGYTF. The CDR3 nucleotides are TGTGCCAGCAGTGAATCGAACCGCGGAGGCTACACCTTC.

The V and J genes are TRBV24-1 and TRBJ1-2; D may be TRBD1 (6 bases). Trimming shortened V by 5 bases and J by 3 bases, and 9 bases separated the two germline ends. In germline, CDR1 is KGHDR, CDR2 SFDVKD. The CDR3 loop spans 13 amino acids. The CDR3 reads CATSGQVDYGYTF. The DNA for the CDR3 is TGTGCCACCAGTGGACAGGTTGACTATGGCTACACCTTC.

The chain employs TRBV4-1 and TRBJ2-7, with 7 bases matching TRBD2. Germline values: CDR1 MGHRA, CDR2 YSYEKL. Germline trimming cut 2 bases from V and 5 bases from J; bases unmatched to any gene: 12. CDR3 size: 16 residues. DNA of the CDR3: TGCGCCAGCAGCCAAAGGAGTGGCGGGAGTACAGACGAGCAGTACTTC. Translated, it gives CASSQRSGGSTDEQYF.

The V and J genes are TRBV2 and TRBJ2-1; D is possibly TRBD2 (5 bases). The CDR3 covers 12 residues. V was trimmed by 7 bases and J by 6 bases, leaving 10 bases between them. Germline CDR1 SNHLY, CDR2 FYNNEI. CDR3 residues: CASKVAGNEQFF. DNA of the CDR3: TGTGCCAGCAAAGTGGCGGGCAATGAGCAGTTCTTC.

The gene calls are TRBV4-2 and TRBJ2-5; the D gene is possibly TRBD2 (6 bases). The germline V gene has CDR1 LGHNA and CDR2 YNFKEQ. Trimming stripped 3 bases from V and 2 bases from J, with 16 bases between. The CDR3 is 16 residues long. CDR3 protein: CASSQEELGGQETQYF. The CDR3 DNA follows: TGTGCCAGCAGCCAGGAAGAGCTCGGGGGACAAGAGACCCAGTACTTC.

The gene calls are TRBV19 and TRBJ2-1; 8 bases line up with TRBD2. Trimming cost V 1 base and J 0 bases; bases outside gene matches: 5. CDR1 and CDR2 (germline): LNHDA, SQIVND (reference sequence). The CDR3 loop spans 17 amino acids. The CDR3: CASSIVRLASSYNEQFF. The DNA for the CDR3 is TGTGCCAGTAGTATAGTTCGACTAGCGAGCTCCTACAATGAGCAGTTCTTC.

The chain joins TRBV7-9 to TRBJ2-7; 7 positions match TRBD2. V lost 0 bases to trimming and J lost 9 bases; unmatched junction nucleotides: 5. Germline V gene lookup returns CDR1 SEHNR and CDR2 FQNEAQ (reference sequence). The CDR3 is 13 amino acids. The CDR3 DNA reads as TGTGCCAGCAGCTTAGCGACTAGCTCGCCGCAGTACTTC. Protein sequence: CASSLATSSPQYF. The full variable domain, with the rest looked up from reference TRBV7-9 and TRBJ2-7, is DTGVSQNPRHKITKRGQNVTFRCDPISEHNRLYWYRQTLGQGPEFLTYFQNEAQLEKSRLLSDRFSAERPKGSFSTLEIQRTEQGDSAMYLCASSLATSSPQYFGPGTRLTVT.

The chain links TRBV7-3 to TRBJ2-7; 9 positions agree with TRBD1. V shed 5 bases and J 7 bases; nucleotides not matched to a gene: 6. The CDR3 is made up of 13 amino acids. The germline V gene encodes CDR1 SGHTA and CDR2 FQGTGA. CDR3 region: CASSPGQGGEQYF. Written as DNA, the CDR3 is TGTGCCAGCAGCCCGGGACAGGGAGGGGAGCAGTACTTC.

As concerns this clone: The identical CDR3 is also encoded by other nucleotide sequences in the sample. The rearrangement uses TRBV30 and TRBJ2-7; 7 nucleotides align to TRBD2. The CDR3 is 11 residues long. The V gene end was trimmed by 5 bases and the J gene end by 7 bases; junction bases not matched to a gene: 5. Germline loops: CDR1 GTSNPN, CDR2 SVGIG (reference sequence). CDR3 in DNA: TGTGCCTGGGGGCAGGGAGGGGAGCAGTACTTC. Its protein product is CAWGQGGEQYF.

The genes are TRBV3-1 (or the pseudogene TRBV3-2) and TRBJ2-3; TRBD2 matches at 12 bases. CDR3 length equals 19 residues. Unmatched junction bases numbered 14, after V lost 5 bases and J lost 2 bases. Germline assignment: CDR1 LGHDT and CDR2 YNNKEL (reference sequence). CDR3 region: CASSAGLAGPTSSTDTQYF. CDR3 DNA sequence: TGTGCCAGCAGCGCGGGACTAGCGGGCCCCACAAGTTCCACAGATACGCAGTATTTT.

The sample holds many counts of this clone. The gene calls are TRBV7-9 and TRBJ2-2; tentative D call: TRBD1 (6 bases). Trimming removed 2 bases at V and 7 bases at J, with 11 bases between. Germline CDR1 SEHNR, CDR2 FQNEAQ (reference sequence). This CDR3 has 14 amino acids. CDR3 amino acids: CASSLTGNLGELFF. CDR3 nucleotide sequence: TGTGCCAGCAGCTTAACAGGGAATCTCGGGGAGCTGTTTTTT. The whole variable domain, remainder taken from reference TRBV7-9 and TRBJ2-2, is DTGVSQNPRHKITKRGQNVTFRCDPISEHNRLYWYRQTLGQGPEFLTYFQNEAQLEKSRLLSDRFSAERPKGSFSTLEIQRTEQGDSAMYLCASSLTGNLGELFFGEGSRLTVL.

This chain links TRBV19 with TRBJ2-6; 7 positions match TRBD2. Germline V gene lookup returns CDR1 LNHDA and CDR2 SQIVND (reference sequence). This CDR3 contains 16 residues. V lost 5 bases to trimming and J lost 0 bases; unmatched junction nucleotides: 4. The CDR3 spells CASSDWGGSGANVLTF. CDR3 sequence (DNA): TGTGCCAGTAGTGATTGGGGGGGCTCTGGGGCCAACGTCCTGACTTTC.

The chain carries TRBV11-2 and TRBJ2-5; D possibly corresponds to TRBD1 (5 bases). The CDR3 is 12 residues long. Germline V lookup: CDR1 SGHAT, CDR2 FQNNGV. V gave up 6 bases and J gave up 2 bases, with 7 bases separating them. CDR3: CASRGVQETQYF. For the CDR3, the DNA is TGTGCCAGCAGAGGGGTACAAGAGACCCAGTACTTC. Full variable domain (missing parts from reference TRBV11-2 and TRBJ2-5): EAGVAQSPRYKIIEKRQSVAFWCNPISGHATLYWYQQILGQGPKLLIQFQNNGVVDDSQLPKDRFSAERLKGVDSTLKIQPAKLEDSAVYLCASRGVQETQYFGPGTRLLVL.

This chain joins TRBV5-1 and TRBJ1-2, with 8 bases aligning to TRBD1. V shed 0 bases, J shed 5 bases, and the junction held 6 bases outside the gene matches. Germline CDR1 SGHRS, CDR2 YFSETQ. There are 15 residues in the CDR3. In DNA, the CDR3 is TGCGCCAGCAGCTTGGCAGGGGGCCTTAGTTATGGCTACACCTTC. It is translated as CASSLAGGLSYGYTF.

J is TRBJ2-1 and V is TRBV27; TRBD2 agrees at 14 bases. The germline V gene encodes CDR1 MNHEY and CDR2 SMNVEV (reference sequence). V gave up 5 bases and J gave up 6 bases; unmatched junction bases: 3. The CDR3 totals 15 residues. As DNA, the CDR3 is TGTGCCAGCAGTCAGGGACTAGCGGGAGCCAATGAGCAGTTCTTC. It encodes CASSQGLAGANEQFF.

This chain uses TRBV28 with TRBJ1-1; TRBD1 aligns across 8 bases. Germline assignment: CDR1 MDHEN and CDR2 SYDVKM. Trimming cost V 5 bases and J 11 bases; bases outside gene matches: 4. The CDR3 contains 11 residues. CDR3 coding DNA: TGTGCCAGCAGTGGGACAGGATTGGCTTTCTTT. This translates into CASSGTGLAFF.

This chain joins TRBV7-2 and TRBJ1-4, with no clear D. In germline, CDR1 is SGHTA, CDR2 FQGNSA. The CDR3 contains 13 residues. Trimming took 5 bases from V and 7 from J, leaving 11 bases between them. The CDR3 reads CASSPKTGEKLFF. The CDR3 bases are TGTGCCAGCAGCCCCAAGACTGGTGAAAAACTGTTTTTT.

The genes are TRBV4-1 and TRBJ2-1, with D possibly being TRBD2 (6 bases). This CDR3 has 15 amino acids. V was shortened by 1 base and J by 4 bases, with 11 bases between the two germline ends. The V gene's germline CDR1 is MGHRA and CDR2 YSYEKL. The CDR3 DNA follows: TGCGCCAGCAGCCAAGGTTGGGAGGAGTACAATGAGCAGTTCTTC. Amino acid sequence: CASSQGWEEYNEQFF.